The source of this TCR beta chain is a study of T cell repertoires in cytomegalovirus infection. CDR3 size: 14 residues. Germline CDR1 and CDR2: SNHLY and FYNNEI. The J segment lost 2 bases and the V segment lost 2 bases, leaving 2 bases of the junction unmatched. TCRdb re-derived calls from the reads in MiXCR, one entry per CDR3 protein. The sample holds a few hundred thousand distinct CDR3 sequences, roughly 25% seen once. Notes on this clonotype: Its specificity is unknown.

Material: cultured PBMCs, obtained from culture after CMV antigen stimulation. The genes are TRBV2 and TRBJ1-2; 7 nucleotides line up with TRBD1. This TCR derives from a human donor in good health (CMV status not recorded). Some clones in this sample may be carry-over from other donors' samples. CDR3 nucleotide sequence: TGTGCCAGCAGTGAACAGGGGGGAAACTATGGCTACACCTTC. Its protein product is CASSEQGGNYGYTF.